One sample yielded the 11 T cell receptor beta chains listed below, sequenced in a study of control samples from healthy donors and cancer patients. Libraries were prepared by immunoSEQ multiplex PCR; TCRdb keeps only in-frame clonotypes and omits some of them. The table shows around 180,000 clones, with about 91% occurring only once. The specimen sequenced was blood. The receptors stem from a woman aged 40-49 years in good health.

The CDR3 sequence: CASSRDRGLALNSPLHF. DNA of the CDR3: TGTGCCAGCAGCCGGGACAGGGGCCTCGCCCTTAATTCACCCCTCCACTTT. The J gene is TRBJ1-6, the V gene TRBV5-4; the match to TRBD1 covers 10 bases. The CDR3 covers 17 residues. CDR1 SGHNT and CDR2 YYREEE come from the germline V gene (reference sequence). V trimming: 4 bases; J trimming: 6 bases; junction bases outside the gene matches: 10.

The chain employs TRBV5-1 and TRBJ1-2; 9 positions match TRBD1. Trimming cost V 4 bases and J 4 bases; bases outside gene matches: 2. Germline V gene data show CDR1 as SGHRS and CDR2 as YFSETQ. The CDR3 runs 13 residues. The CDR3 DNA reads TGCGCCAGCAGCGACAGGGGGGCCTATGGCTACACCTTC. This encodes CASSDRGAYGYTF.

The chain uses TRBV19 and TRBJ1-2, with TRBD1 matching over 7 bases. Trimming cost V 5 bases and J 1 base; bases outside gene matches: 4. The CDR3 contains 14 residues. Looked up from germline, CDR1 is LNHDA and CDR2 is SQIVND (reference sequence). CDR3 residues: CASSRTGVNYGYTF. CDR3 coding DNA: TGTGCCAGTAGTCGTACAGGGGTTAACTATGGCTACACCTTC. Supplemented by reference TRBV19 and TRBJ1-2, the full variable domain reads DGGITQSPKYLFRKEGQNVTLSCEQNLNHDAMYWYRQDPGQGLRLIYYSQIVNDFQKGDIAEGYSVSREKKESFPLTVTSAQKNPTAFYLCASSRTGVNYGYTFGSGTRLTVV.

V and J are TRBV7-8 and TRBJ2-5; D not certain. CDR3 size: 13 residues. Germline V gene sequence: CDR1 SGHVS, CDR2 FQNEAQ. V was cut by 3 bases and J by 3 bases, with 8 bases left in between. In DNA form, the CDR3 reads TGTGCCAGCAGCTTTTATAGGGAAGAGACCCAGTACTTC. This translates into CASSFYREETQYF. Full variable domain (rest looked up from reference TRBV7-8 and TRBJ2-5): GAGVSQSPRYKVAKRGQDVALRCDPISGHVSLFWYQQALGQGPEFLTYFQNEAQLDKSGLPSDRFFAERPEGSVSTLKIQRTQQEDSAVYLCASSFYREETQYFGPGTRLLVL.

The chain couples TRBV29-1 to TRBJ2-1, with 8 bases identical to TRBD1. The length of the CDR3 is 14 residues. Trimming cost V 6 bases and J 6 bases; bases outside gene matches: 10. The germline V gene has CDR1 SQVTM and CDR2 ANQGSEA. The CDR3 coding sequence is TGCAGCGTCACCCGGGACAGGAGAACCAATGAGCAGTTCTTC. Residues: CSVTRDRRTNEQFF.

The V gene is TRBV6-5, the J gene TRBJ1-2, with 10 bases that match TRBD1. The CDR3 is 16 residues long. The V segment lost 0 bases and the J segment 4 bases; nucleotides outside the gene matches: 5. Germline values: CDR1 MNHEY, CDR2 SVGAGI. The CDR3 protein is CASSYSGTGEAYGYTF. The CDR3 nucleotides read TGTGCCAGCAGTTACTCGGGGACAGGGGAGGCCTATGGCTACACCTTC.

This chain links TRBV6-5 with TRBJ1-1, with unresolved D. V lost 2 bases and J 5 bases, leaving 15 bases between the germline ends. This CDR3 contains 15 residues. Germline assignment: CDR1 MNHEY and CDR2 SVGAGI. CDR3 loop: CASSYTGITGTEAFF. The DNA of the CDR3 is TGTGCCAGCAGTTACACGGGGATCACTGGAACTGAAGCTTTCTTT.

This clone was picked up a small number of times. This rearrangement joins TRBV12-3 or TRBV12-4 to TRBJ2-1, with D perhaps TRBD2 (6 bases). Trimming left V 3 bases short and J 8 bases short, with 8 bases between. CDR3 size: 12 residues. CDR3 bases: TGTGCCAGCAGTTTGGGGGGTCATGAGCAGTTCTTC. Its translation: CASSLGGHEQFF.

The V gene is TRBV12-5, the J gene TRBJ2-1, with TRBD2 matching 10 bases. V shed 5 bases, J shed 4 bases, and the junction held 2 bases outside the gene matches. Germline V gives CDR1 LGHNT, CDR2 FRNRAP. This CDR3 is 14 amino acids long. The CDR3 region is CASGSGGGYNEQFF. CDR3 sequence (DNA): TGTGCTAGTGGTAGCGGGGGGGGTTACAATGAGCAGTTCTTC.

J is TRBJ1-1 and V is TRBV5-1; tentatively, D is TRBD1 (5 bases). The V gene lost 4 bases and the J gene lost 7 bases, with 11 bases spanning the gap. The CDR3 length is 12 residues. CDR1 and CDR2 (germline): SGHRS, YFSETQ. Written as DNA, the CDR3 is TGCGCCAGCAGCCCCGACAGTGATGAAGCTTTCTTT. Encoded protein: CASSPDSDEAFF.

The gene calls are TRBV4-2 and TRBJ2-7, with D unclear. V gave up 0 bases and J gave up 3 bases, with 24 bases separating them. CDR3 length: 19 residues. Germline V CDR1 and CDR2: LGHNA, YNFKEQ. The CDR3, as DNA: TGTGCCAGCAGCCAAGAGGCCCTTTGGAATCAGGTAGAGCACTACGAGCAGTACTTC. Its translation is CASSQEALWNQVEHYEQYF.